The clone carrying this T cell receptor beta chain was seen only a few times. Its target is not known. This sample stems from a study of human T cells and chemical hapten exposure. Whole-study results and caveats: TCRs exceeding a frequency of 1 in 1000 stayed unchanged under DPC sensitization.

This CDR3 spans 15 amino acids. The germline gives CDR1 MNHEY, CDR2 SVGEGT. V gave up 5 bases and J gave up 8 bases; unmatched junction bases: 10. One entry per CDR3 protein, called by TCRdb with MiXCR from the RACE reads. The data hold about 65,000 distinct CDR3 sequences, with approximately 6.5% observed a single time. Time point: healthy volunteer bleed at 6 weeks. Researchers extracted total RNA from unfractionated whole blood. The rearrangement joins TRBV6-2 or TRBV6-3 to TRBJ2-1; 9 bases line up with TRBD1. The sequence came from a female donor in good health. Some clones in this sample may be carry-over from other donors' samples. The material sequenced was whole blood. The CDR3 loop is CASSPGQGYIDEQFF. The CDR3 DNA sequence: TGTGCCAGCAGTCCGGGACAGGGATATATCGATGAGCAGTTCTTC.